The 3 T cell receptor beta chains presented below share a single source sample, sequenced in a study of blood T cells in healthy people across ages. Then a second PCR, running roughly 7 to 12 cycles, was carried out with a sample-barcoded 5' primer and a J-beta primer mix. Each CDR3 protein is one row after TCRdb ran MiXCR on the 5' RACE reads. In the table there are nearly 1 million distinct CDR3 sequences, just over 50% of which are singletons. Sequenced: blood. These TCRs come from an older woman in good health.

Only a few counts were recorded for this clonotype. The chain recombines TRBV13 with TRBJ2-5; 8 bases are shared with TRBD1. The CDR3 has 16 residues. Germline loops: CDR1 PRHDT, CDR2 FYEKMQ (reference sequence). J lost 5 bases, V lost 5 bases, and 13 bases had no gene match. The CDR3 DNA follows: TGTGCCAGCAGCAAAATCGTGGGACAGGTGTGGGAGACCCAGTACTTC. As protein: CASSKIVGQVWETQYF.

This clonotype was picked up a small number of times. V usage is TRBV5-1 and J usage is TRBJ2-7; 10 bases match TRBD1. With 4 bases clipped from V and 1 base from J, the junction kept 5 bases outside the gene matches. The CDR3 spans 15 residues. Germline lookup yields CDR1 SGHRS and CDR2 YFSETQ. CDR3 in DNA: TGCGCCAGCAGCCCCCGACAGGGGGCTTCCTACGAGCAGTACTTC. This codes for CASSPRQGASYEQYF. Full variable domain (missing parts from reference TRBV5-1 and TRBJ2-7): KAGVTQTPRYLIKTRGQQVTLSCSPISGHRSVSWYQQTPGQGLQFLFEYFSETQRNKGNFPGRFSGRQFSNSRSEMNVSTLELGDSALYLCASSPRQGASYEQYFGPGTRLTVT.

The rearrangement links TRBV12-5 to TRBJ2-3, with 8 nucleotides matching TRBD2. Germline CDR1 is LGHNT and CDR2 is FRNRAP. The ends lost 7 bases at V and 5 bases at J; junction bases unmatched: 11. The CDR3 consists of 15 residues. As DNA, the CDR3 is TGTGCTAGTGCCCTCGTCAGCGGGAGTGGAGATACGCAGTATTTT. Residues: CASALVSGSGDTQYF.